What follows is one T cell receptor (beta chain) and its context. Other DNA sequences of this sample code for an identical CDR3. The authors' processing: The authors estimated nucleated cell counts from reference gene primer amplification. Method: immunoSEQ multiplex PCR; TCRdb's copy keeps in-frame clones and lacks some. The V and J calls and clone size are taken from that table; D and trimming were inferred from the DNA. The repertoire holds approximately 440,000 clones, with 87% as singletons. The data were taken from a study of blood T cell repertoires in COVID-19. The sequenced sample was PBMCs or T cells enriched from blood (not recorded which). The clonotype was recovered from a young woman who had recovered from COVID-19.

CDR3 protein: CASSQDQLAGGQETQYF. In nucleotides, the CDR3 is TGCGCCAGCAGCCAAGATCAGCTAGCGGGGGGGCAGGAGACCCAGTACTTC. The chain carries TRBV4-1 and TRBJ2-5; 12 bases line up with TRBD2. This CDR3 comprises 17 residues. Germline loops: CDR1 MGHRA, CDR2 YSYEKL. J lost 5 bases, V lost 0 bases, and 7 bases had no gene match.